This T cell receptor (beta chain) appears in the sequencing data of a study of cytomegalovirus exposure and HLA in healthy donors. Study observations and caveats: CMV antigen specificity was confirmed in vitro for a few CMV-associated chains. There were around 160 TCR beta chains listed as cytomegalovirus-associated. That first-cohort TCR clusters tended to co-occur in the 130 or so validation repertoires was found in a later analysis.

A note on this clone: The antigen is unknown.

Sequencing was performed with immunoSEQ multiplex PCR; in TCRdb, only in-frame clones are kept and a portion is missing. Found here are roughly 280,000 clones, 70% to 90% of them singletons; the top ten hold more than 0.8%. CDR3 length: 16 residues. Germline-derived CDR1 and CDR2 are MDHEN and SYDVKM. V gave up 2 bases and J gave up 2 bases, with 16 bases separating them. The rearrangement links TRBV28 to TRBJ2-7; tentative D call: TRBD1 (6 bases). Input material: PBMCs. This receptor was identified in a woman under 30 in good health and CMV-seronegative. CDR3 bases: TGTGCCAGCAGTTTAATCCCAAGGGACACGACCTACGAGCAGTACTTC. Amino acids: CASSLIPRDTTYEQYF.